What follows are 7 T cell receptor beta chains derived from one specimen sequenced in a study of blood T cell repertoires in COVID-19. The table came from immunoSEQ multiplex PCR; TCRdb's copy has only in-frame clones and leaves some out. This sample carries 230,000 or so clones, roughly 84% of them seen once, and the ten largest clones take 2% to 2.5%. The sequencing sample was made of peripheral blood. Receptors were obtained from a man aged 40-55 years who had recovered from COVID-19.

The V call is TRBV2, the J call TRBJ1-1; unclear D gene. V was pared by 4 bases and J by 5 bases, with 14 bases between. This CDR3 region has 14 residues. CDR1 and CDR2 from the germline V gene are SNHLY and FYNNEI. The CDR3 loop is CASSVDPYLTEAFF. The DNA for the CDR3 is TGTGCCAGCAGTGTTGATCCGTACTTGACTGAAGCTTTCTTT.

The V call is TRBV19, the J call TRBJ1-2; D uncertain. Trimming took 5 bases from V and 8 from J, leaving 9 bases between them. CDR3 length: 11 residues. Germline CDR1 reads LNHDA; CDR2 reads SQIVND (reference sequence). The CDR3 nucleotides are TGTGCCAGTAGTGCCGGGGAGGGCTACACCTTC. The encoded protein is CASSAGEGYTF.

The chain couples TRBV19 to TRBJ2-7, with TRBD2 as a possible D gene (6 bases). The CDR3 is made up of 13 amino acids. The ends were cut back, 7 bases at V and 5 bases at J, with 15 bases in the middle. Germline V gives CDR1 LNHDA, CDR2 SQIVND (reference sequence). CDR3 coding DNA: TGTGCCAGTATGGGGCGGGACGACAACGAGCAGTACTTC. Protein product: CASMGRDDNEQYF.

CDR3 nucleotides: TGTGCCAGCAGCGTCGAGCGAGATACGCAGTATTTT. This codes for CASSVERDTQYF. V is TRBV11-3 and J is TRBJ2-3; D gene uncertain. The V end was cut by 5 bases, the J end by 5 bases, with 8 bases between. The germline V gene encodes CDR1 SGHNT and CDR2 YENEEA. The length of the CDR3 is 12 residues.

On this clone: Other DNA sequences in the same sample also yield this CDR3. V is TRBV9 and J is TRBJ2-5, with TRBD2 matching over 8 bases. The ends lost 0 bases at V and 5 bases at J; junction bases unmatched: 6. The germline V gene encodes CDR1 SGDLS and CDR2 YYNGEE. The CDR3 has 15 amino acids. CDR3 DNA: TGTGCCAGCAGCGTAGGTTCCGGGGGGGCGGAGACCCAGTACTTC. Protein: CASSVGSGGAETQYF.

V gene TRBV9 combines with J gene TRBJ2-1, with 7 positions matching TRBD2. The V and J ends lost 3 bases and 2 bases, in that order; junction bases with no gene match: 14. The CDR3 has 18 amino acids. Germline V gene data show CDR1 as SGDLS and CDR2 as YYNGEE. In DNA, the CDR3 is TGTGCCAGCAGCGGAGCGTTCCGGGGAGGGAGGACCTACAATGAGCAGTTCTTC. This codes for CASSGAFRGGRTYNEQFF.

This chain uses TRBV5-4 with TRBJ2-7; 11 bases are a match to TRBD2. Per the germline V gene, CDR1 is SGHNT and CDR2 is YYREEE (reference sequence). The CDR3 runs 15 residues. Trimming removed 3 bases from V and 3 bases from J; junction bases left unmatched: 5. The DNA of the CDR3 is TGTGCCAGCAGCTCGAGGACTAGCGGGTTCTACGAGCAGTACTTC. It specifies CASSSRTSGFYEQYF.